This T cell receptor (beta chain) comes out of a study of T-cell memory formation after mild COVID-19. Study background: Clusters were largely donor specific. General observations from the study: A second wave expanding day 15 to 37 was CD4+-biased; contracting clones were balanced. Contracting CD4+ clones lay largely in CM and EM, with CD8+ ones residing in EMRA.

With regard to this clonotype: Antigen: not known.

The length of the CDR3 is 15 residues. CDR1 and CDR2 (germline): LNHDA, SQIVND (reference sequence). Trimming pared 3 bases from V and 8 bases from J, leaving 17 bases between. TCRdb re-called the 5' RACE reads with MiXCR, one entry per CDR3 protein. The table includes some 300,000 distinct CDR3 sequences, 20% detected once. The clonotype originates from a man aged 18 to 30 who had mild COVID-19 (a few samples of this study predate the infection). Cell type and time point are not known. The sample consisted of PBMCs or a T cell subset sorted from them (not recorded which). The chain links TRBV19 to TRBJ2-1, with D possibly being TRBD1 (5 bases). This CDR3 reads CASSILGQLTHEQFF. DNA of the CDR3: TGTGCCAGTAGTATTTTGGGGCAGTTAACCCATGAGCAGTTCTTC.